A selection of T cell receptor beta chains follows, all from one sample in a study of blood T cell repertoires in COVID-19. The repertoire was sequenced with immunoSEQ multiplex PCR; TCRdb's copy has only in-frame clones and lacks some. Of 400,000 or so clones in the sample, approximately 85% were seen once. Sequencing used PBMCs or T cells enriched from blood (not recorded which). The receptor source for this set is a middle-aged woman with acute COVID-19. CDR3s include the opening cysteine and the closing phenylalanine or tryptophan.

v_gene	j_gene	CDR3aa
TRBV11-2	TRBJ2-5	CASSLGALAGVSQETQYF
TRBV25-1	TRBJ1-6	CASRTGLGNSPLHF
TRBV27	TRBJ1-5	CASSEDRGFQPQHF
TRBV3-1/TRBV3-2	TRBJ1-2	CASSQITGGNYGYTF
TRBV14	TRBJ1-3	CASSAVNSGNTIYF
TRBV19	TRBJ1-5	CASSIVGWEGRPQHF
TRBV5-1	TRBJ1-2	CASSLSGGGDGYTF
TRBV30	TRBJ2-2	CAWSVGQGSGGELFF
TRBV5-1	TRBJ1-1	CASSKDRVTEAFF
TRBV7-9	TRBJ2-7	CASSSHTFSYEQYF
TRBV11-3	TRBJ2-1	CASSLGNGEQFF
TRBV7-8	TRBJ1-2	CASSLGGTNYGYTF
TRBV5-6	TRBJ2-4	CASSFVSGGDIQYF
TRBV20-1	TRBJ1-1	CSARGVTEAFF
TRBV27	TRBJ2-7	CASSGTSGGYEQYF
TRBV5-5	TRBJ1-2	CASSFVGQVRKDYGYTF
TRBV4-2	TRBJ2-2	CASSQDTGTGELFF
TRBV2	TRBJ2-1	CASIGLSSYNEQFF
TRBV5-5	TRBJ1-1	CASSLDRARNTEAFF
TRBV29-1	TRBJ1-2	CSVGLRRVNYGYTF
TRBV30	TRBJ2-7	CAWRAPGQGPEQYF
TRBV10-2	TRBJ2-1	CASSESRTGPNEQFF
TRBV14	TRBJ1-1	CASSSQGNTEAFF
TRBV5-1	TRBJ2-3	CASSWDSSSTDTQYF
TRBV11-2	TRBJ1-2	CASSLVGTLNYGYTF
TRBV9	TRBJ1-5	CASSVAGEGNQPQHF
TRBV3-1/TRBV3-2	TRBJ2-3	CASSHSGVGDTQYF
TRBV19	TRBJ2-3	CASSLRTGGLTDTQYF
TRBV7-2	TRBJ1-2	CASSPGQGGYGYTF
TRBV6-4	TRBJ1-2	CASSPGTSYGYTF
TRBV4-1	TRBJ1-2	CASSPGGRGIDYGYTF
TRBV6-1	TRBJ1-1	CASSEGPGGDTEAFF
TRBV2	TRBJ1-1	CASSGGQGAEAFF
TRBV3-1/TRBV3-2	TRBJ2-2	CAITDRDGELFF
TRBV25-1	TRBJ2-3	CASSVTSGGGWDTQYF
TRBV7-9	TRBJ2-5	CASRGQDRGETQYF
TRBV6-5	TRBJ2-5	CASSGHSQETQYF
TRBV24-1	TRBJ1-6	CATSGFGQGENSPLHF
TRBV27	TRBJ2-7	CASSFAGQTRNEQYF
TRBV7-9	TRBJ2-3	CASSFGKISTDTQYF
TRBV6-5	TRBJ2-3	CASSSTDTQYF
TRBV2	TRBJ2-3	CASSVRAGRTDTQYF
TRBV30	TRBJ1-2	CAWSRRVGGIGGYTF
TRBV11-3	TRBJ2-7	CASSLGSSYEQYF
TRBV10-1	TRBJ2-3	CASSESGGGSDTQYF
TRBV5-6	TRBJ2-1	CASSLVSPGDNEQFF
TRBV5-8	TRBJ1-5	CACGLRGNQPQHF